This T cell receptor beta chain came from a study of T-cell reconstitution after alpha-beta-depleted transplantation in children. Study outcomes and limitations: The study traced high day-60 TCRbeta diversity in some patients to surviving recipient T cells and thymic progenitors. Diversity and T-cell counts at one year after transplant derived mostly from new T cells.

Germline V gene data show CDR1 as SGHRS and CDR2 as YFSETQ. This CDR3 has 14 residues. V was shortened by 0 bases and J by 7 bases, with 14 bases between the two germline ends. Unique molecular identifiers featured in how the TCRbeta library was prepared. TCRdb itself ran the PCR reads through MiXCR, one entry per CDR3 protein. The sample has about 110,000 distinct CDR3 sequences; 10% are singletons. This clonotype was counted many times. Its specificity is not known. This sequence joins TRBV5-1 and TRBJ2-7; D call uncertain. This clonotype was obtained from a boy under 10 years old with acute lymphoblastic leukemia, due to receive a stem cell transplant. The input for sequencing was PBMCs, taken before TCRalphabeta/CD19-depleted stem cell transplant. The CDR3 DNA is TGCGCCAGCAGCTTGGGCGGTCTATCTCGGGAGCAGTACTTC. This translates into CASSLGGLSREQYF.